This paragraph reports one T cell receptor (beta chain). From germline, CDR1 is SGDLS and CDR2 YYNGEE. Trimming removed 3 bases at V and 5 bases at J, with 14 bases between. The CDR3 has 14 residues. The sample belongs to a study of blood T cell repertoires in COVID-19. Seattle researchers signed up patients amid active infection and tracked them longitudinally. TCRdb keeps only in-frame clones here, not all; method: immunoSEQ multiplex PCR. Here the sample spans about 160,000 clones, 85% to 90% being singletons. Sequenced sample: peripheral blood. This receptor was taken from a woman between 70 and 85 years old with COVID-19, enrolled during active disease. The rearrangement links TRBV9 to TRBJ1-2; a possible D gene is TRBD1 (6 bases). In nucleotides, the CDR3 is TGTGCCAGCAGCGCAGCGACAGGCTCTTATGGCTACACCTTC. This codes for CASSAATGSYGYTF.